Listed below are T cell receptor beta chains from one sample, sequenced in a study of cytomegalovirus exposure and HLA in healthy donors. Data came from immunoSEQ multiplex PCR; TCRdb stores just in-frame clones and leaves some out. The table has about 180,000 clones, around 82% seen once; the top ten hold 2% to 2.5%. Source material: PBMCs. These TCRs come from a man aged 60 to 69 in good health and CMV-seronegative. CDR3s include the opening cysteine and the closing phenylalanine or tryptophan. Each record gives: D gene, J gene, V gene, clone size, CDR3 DNA, CDR3 protein. The D gene is left open where the match is weak. Not all rows give a size; the values are once, few, many and, for expanded clones, a class.

. | TRBJ2-2 | TRBV7-3 | . | TGTGCCAGCAGCCCATCGAACACCGGGGAGCTGTTTTTT | CASSPSNTGELFF
TRBD1 | TRBJ2-7 | TRBV29-1 | . | TGCAGCGTTGCCCCACGGGACAGAAGTTACGAGCAGTACTTC | CSVAPRDRSYEQYF
. | TRBJ1-1 | TRBV6-5 | . | TGTGCCAGCAGTGACGGACAGACGAACACTGAAGCTTTCTTT | CASSDGQTNTEAFF
. | TRBJ2-3 | TRBV7-6 | . | TGTGCCAGCAGCTTGAGACTAGGAACAGATACGCAGTATTTT | CASSLRLGTDTQYF
TRBD2 | TRBJ2-7 | TRBV10-2 | . | TGCGCCAGCAGTGAGCGCAGCGGGGGTTCCGACGAGCAGTACTTC | CASSERSGGSDEQYF
. | TRBJ2-7 | TRBV5-4 | . | TGTGCCAGCAGGACAGGCCCCGATCACTACGAGCAGTACTTC | CASRTGPDHYEQYF
TRBD1 | TRBJ2-1 | TRBV29-1 | . | TGCAGCGCTAGGACAGGGACCTACAATGAGCAGTTCTTC | CSARTGTYNEQFF
. | TRBJ2-1 | TRBV10-1 | . | TGCGCCAGCAGTCCTAGACTAACAAACAATGAGCAGTTCTTC | CASSPRLTNNEQFF
TRBD1 | TRBJ1-2 | TRBV5-6 | . | TGTGCCAGCAGCTTGAGAGGGGGCGCGACTATGGCTATAGCCTTC | CASSLRGGATMAIAF
TRBD2 | TRBJ2-7 | TRBV6-1 | . | TGTGCCAGCCGTCGGACTAGCGAAGGCTACGAGCAGTACTTC | CASRRTSEGYEQYF
TRBD2 | TRBJ2-1 | TRBV11-2 | once | TGTGCCAGCAGCTCGGGACTAGCGGGGGGCTTCTACAATGAGCAGTTCTTC | CASSSGLAGGFYNEQFF
. | TRBJ2-2 | TRBV2 | . | TGTGCCAGCACCCTGGCTGCGAACACCGGGGAGCTGTTTTTT | CASTLAANTGELFF
TRBD2 | TRBJ2-3 | TRBV7-9 | few | TGTGCCAGCAGCTTACTGACTAGCGGGGGGGGAGATACGCAGTATTTT | CASSLLTSGGGDTQYF
TRBD1 | TRBJ1-6 | TRBV29-1 | . | TGCAGCGTCTCGACAGGGGGTGATTCACCCCTCAACTTT | CSVSTGGDSPLNF
TRBD2 | TRBJ2-5 | TRBV5-4 | . | TGTGCCAGCGGACTAGCGGGCATCCGGGAGACCCAGTACTTC | CASGLAGIRETQYF
. | TRBJ1-2 | TRBV14 | . | TGTGCCAGCAGTCTTGACAGGACTCCGGGCGGCTACACCTTC | CASSLDRTPGGYTF
. | TRBJ1-2 | TRBV2 | once | TGTGCCAGCAGAGAAGACAGCGGGTATAACTATGGCTACACCTTC | CASREDSGYNYGYTF
. | TRBJ2-3 | TRBV6-6 | . | TGTGCCAGCAGTTATGGGGGGACCCGAACAGATACGCAGTATTTT | CASSYGGTRTDTQYF
. | TRBJ1-2 | TRBV19 | . | TGTGCCAGTAGTGCGGCCTCCGGACAGAACTATGGCTACACCTTC | CASSAASGQNYGYTF
. | TRBJ1-1 | TRBV6-4 | . | TGTGCCAGCAGCCGAGAGTGGGGAGGAGGCACTGAAGCTTTCTTT | CASSREWGGGTEAFF
. | TRBJ1-1 | TRBV30 | . | TGTGCCTGGAGTGTACACGAGAACACTGAAGCTTTCTTT | CAWSVHENTEAFF
. | TRBJ1-1 | TRBV6-1 | few | TGTGCCAGCAGTCAACGATCAGATTCAGCTTTCTTT | CASSQRSDSAFF
TRBD1 | TRBJ2-4 | TRBV15 | once | TGTGCCACCAGCATAGGACAGGGGCTAGCCAAAAACATTCAGTACTTC | CATSIGQGLAKNIQYF
TRBD1 | TRBJ1-4 | TRBV7-8 | . | TGTGCCAGCAGCAAGGGGGCCCCCCTGGGCATTGAAAAACTGTTTTTT | CASSKGAPLGIEKLFF
. | TRBJ1-6 | TRBV11-2 | . | TGTGCCAGCAGCTCGCCTCGGGGGAATTCACCCCTCCACTTT | CASSSPRGNSPLHF
TRBD1 | TRBJ2-7 | TRBV10-3 | . | TGTGCCATCAGTGCGAGGGGGCAGGGGGACGAGCAGTACTTC | CAISARGQGDEQYF
TRBD1 | TRBJ2-7 | TRBV15 | . | TGTGCCACCAGCCTAGGACAGGGGGCACCCACTTCCTACGAGCAGTACTTC | CATSLGQGAPTSYEQYF
. | TRBJ2-6 | TRBV4-3 | . | TGCGCCAGCAGCCACGCTACAGGGACTGGGGCCAACGTCCTGACTTTC | CASSHATGTGANVLTF
. | TRBJ1-4 | TRBV15 | . | TGTGCCACCAGCAGAGTCCGGGGATCTAATGAAAAACTGTTTTTT | CATSRVRGSNEKLFF
. | TRBJ1-2 | TRBV7-9 | . | TGTGCCAGCAGCTCCAGGACAGCGCTAGCTAACTATGGCTACACCTTC | CASSSRTALANYGYTF
. | TRBJ2-1 | TRBV29-1 | . | TGCAGCGTATCACTAGGGGGGGGAGGAGATGAGCAGTTCTTC | CSVSLGGGGDEQFF
TRBD1 | TRBJ1-4 | TRBV6-1 | . | TGTGCCAGCAGGACGACAGGGGGCAATGAAAAACTGTTTTTT | CASRTTGGNEKLFF
. | TRBJ2-7 | TRBV25-1 | once | TGTGCCAGCAGTGACCTTACTAGCGAGCAGTACTTC | CASSDLTSEQYF
. | TRBJ2-2 | TRBV4-1 | . | TGCGCCAGCAGTACGATACAGAACACCGGGGAGCTGTTTTTT | CASSTIQNTGELFF
TRBD2 | TRBJ2-7 | TRBV27 | . | TGTGCCAGCAGGGGACTAGCGGGAGATGAGCAGTACTTC | CASRGLAGDEQYF
. | TRBJ2-2 | TRBV10-3 | . | TGTGCCATCAGTGAGACAGCGAACACCGGGGAGCTGTTTTTT | CAISETANTGELFF
. | TRBJ2-3 | TRBV4-1 | . | TGCGCCAGCAGCCAGTCGCGAGATACGCAGTATTTT | CASSQSRDTQYF
. | TRBJ1-1 | TRBV7-6 | . | TGTGCCAGCAGCCCGCGGGACCTCATGAACACTGAAGCTTTCTTT | CASSPRDLMNTEAFF
TRBD1 | TRBJ1-1 | TRBV28 | few | TGTGCCAGCAGTCCCCCGGGACAGGGGGTAGCTTTCTTT | CASSPPGQGVAFF
TRBD1 | TRBJ1-2 | TRBV7-2 | . | TGTGCCAGCACCGATAGACCCGGGACAGGGGCCTATGGCTACACCTTC | CASTDRPGTGAYGYTF
TRBD2 | TRBJ2-7 | TRBV7-8 | . | TGTGCCAGCAGCTTAGTGGCTAGCGGTTTCTCCTACGAGCAGTACTTC | CASSLVASGFSYEQYF
TRBD1 | TRBJ1-2 | TRBV29-1 | . | TGCAGCGTGGGACAGGGGAATGGCTACACCTTC | CSVGQGNGYTF
TRBD2 | TRBJ2-7 | TRBV9 | . | TGTGCCAGCAGCCTAGGGTTGGTAGCGGGAGGCGAGCAGTACTTC | CASSLGLVAGGEQYF
TRBD1 | TRBJ2-4 | TRBV19 | . | TGTGCCAGTAGTAATGCCCGACAGGGTACGAACATTCAGTACTTC | CASSNARQGTNIQYF
TRBD1 | TRBJ1-2 | TRBV6-5 | once | TGTGCCAGCAGCAAGGACAGGGTCGGCGGCTACACCTTC | CASSKDRVGGYTF
TRBD2 | TRBJ2-1 | TRBV11-2 | few | TGTGCCAGCAGCCAACCGGGACTAGCGGGAGAAGGGGCCTACAATGAGCAGTTCTTC | CASSQPGLAGEGAYNEQFF
TRBD1 | TRBJ2-5 | TRBV5-1 | . | TGCGCCAGCAGCTTGTATTCGGGACAGGTCCCTGAGACCCAGTACTTC | CASSLYSGQVPETQYF
TRBD1 | TRBJ1-1 | TRBV6-1 | few | TGTGCCAGCATGAAGGGGACAGGGGTAGACACTGAAGCTTTCTTT | CASMKGTGVDTEAFF
. | TRBJ1-2 | TRBV6-1 | . | TGTGCCAGCAGTGAAAGTAGTTCCCCCTACTATGGCTACACCTTC | CASSESSSPYYGYTF
TRBD1 | TRBJ1-2 | TRBV29-1 | . | TGCAGCGTTACCCCGACAGGGTCTGGCTACACCTTC | CSVTPTGSGYTF
TRBD1 | TRBJ1-1 | TRBV4-2 | . | TGTGCCAGCAGCCAAGACTGGGACAGCTTAATGAACACTGAAGCTTTCTTT | CASSQDWDSLMNTEAFF
. | TRBJ1-2 | TRBV5-1 | . | TGCGCCAGCAGCCCGGTTCGCAACTATGGCTACCCCTTC | CASSPVRNYGYPF
TRBD1 | TRBJ1-4 | TRBV5-6 | . | TGTGCCAGCAGCCGCCGGACAGGGGGGTATGAAAAACTGTTTTTT | CASSRRTGGYEKLFF
. | TRBJ2-2 | TRBV11-1 | . | TGTGCCAGCAGCTCTTCTTTAACCGGGGAGCTGTTTTTT | CASSSSLTGELFF
. | TRBJ2-5 | TRBV4-3 | . | TGCGCCAGCAGCCAATTAACAGGGTGGAGGGAGACCCAGTACTTC | CASSQLTGWRETQYF
TRBD1 | TRBJ1-1 | TRBV6-5 | . | TGTGCCAGCAGTTACAGGGCAGGGGGCGCTGAAGCTTTCTTT | CASSYRAGGAEAFF
. | TRBJ1-1 | TRBV7-9 | . | TGTGCCAGCAGCCCAGACAGGACCTCCCCATTGAAGGCTCACGTTGAAGCTTTCTTT | CASSPDRTSPLKAHVEAFF